Following are 2 T cell receptor beta chains from one sample sequenced in a study of blood T cells in healthy people across ages (dated by TCRdb to about 2015). The library was obtained by 5' RACE. For sequencing, an Illumina HiSeq 2500 was employed. A second PCR of about 6 to 11 cycles was performed with a sample-barcoded 5' primer and a J-beta primer mix. TCRdb took the public reads, trimmed them with fastp at Q25, ran MiXCR for clone calling and kept in-frame beta chains. One record per CDR3 amino acid sequence lists the most common genes and DNA. The sample data list under 2 million distinct CDR3 sequences, and about 35% of these were observed just once. Of the sample, approximately 10% is held by the ten largest clones. The specimen sequenced was blood. The receptors here all came from a woman between 25 and 40 years old in good health.

In this sample, this clonotype turned up a few times. J is TRBJ2-3 and V is TRBV6-2 or TRBV6-3; D gene ambiguous. CDR1 and CDR2 (germline): MNHEY, SVGEGT. CDR3 length equals 13 residues. The V gene lost 9 bases and the J gene lost 0 bases, with 10 bases spanning the gap. CDR3 loop: CASDQSSTDTQYF. CDR3 DNA sequence: TGTGCCAGTGACCAGTCTAGCACAGATACGCAGTATTTT.

This clonotype appeared a few times. The chain combines TRBV5-1 with TRBJ2-3; tentative D call: TRBD2 (5 bases). Per germline, CDR1 SGHRS and CDR2 YFSETQ. This CDR3 spans 14 amino acids. The V end lost 5 bases, the J end lost 0 bases, and 10 bases lay between the germline ends. This CDR3 reads CASRDSDSTDTQYF. The DNA of the CDR3 is TGCGCCAGCAGGGACTCCGACAGCACAGATACGCAGTATTTT. The variable domain in full, with the rest retrieved from reference TRBV5-1 and TRBJ2-3, is KAGVTQTPRYLIKTRGQQVTLSCSPISGHRSVSWYQQTPGQGLQFLFEYFSETQRNKGNFPGRFSGRQFSNSRSEMNVSTLELGDSALYLCASRDSDSTDTQYFGPGTRLTVL.